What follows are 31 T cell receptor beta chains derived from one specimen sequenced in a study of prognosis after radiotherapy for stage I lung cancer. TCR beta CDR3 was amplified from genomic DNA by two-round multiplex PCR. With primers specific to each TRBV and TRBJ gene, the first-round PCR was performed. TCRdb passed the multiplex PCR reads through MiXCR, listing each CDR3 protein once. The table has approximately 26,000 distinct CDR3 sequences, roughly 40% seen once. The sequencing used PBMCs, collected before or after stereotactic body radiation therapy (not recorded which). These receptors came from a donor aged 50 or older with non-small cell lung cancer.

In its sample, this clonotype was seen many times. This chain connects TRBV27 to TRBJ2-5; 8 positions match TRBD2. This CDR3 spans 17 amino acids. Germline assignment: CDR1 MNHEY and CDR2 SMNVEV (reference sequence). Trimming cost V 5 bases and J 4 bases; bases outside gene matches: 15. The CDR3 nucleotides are TGTGCCAGCAGTCGGCCCTCGGGACTAGGAGGAGGAGAGACCCAGTACTTC. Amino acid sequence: CASSRPSGLGGGETQYF.

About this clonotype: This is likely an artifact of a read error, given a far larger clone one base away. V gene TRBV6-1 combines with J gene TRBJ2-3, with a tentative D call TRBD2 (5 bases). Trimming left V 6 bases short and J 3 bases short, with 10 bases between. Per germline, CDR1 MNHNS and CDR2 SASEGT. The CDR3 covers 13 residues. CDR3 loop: CASRESGTDTQYF. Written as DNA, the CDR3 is TGTGCCAGCAGGGAATCGGGGACAGATACGCAGTATTTT.

DNA of the CDR3: TGTGCCAGCAGCTCCGGGACAGGGAACTATGGCTACACCTTC. Protein sequence: CASSSGTGNYGYTF. This rearrangement joins TRBV9 to TRBJ1-2, with 9 bases matching TRBD1. There are 14 residues in the CDR3. Germline-derived CDR1 and CDR2 are SGDLS and YYNGEE. The junction had 3 bases not matched to a gene; V was cut back by 4 bases and J by 2 bases.

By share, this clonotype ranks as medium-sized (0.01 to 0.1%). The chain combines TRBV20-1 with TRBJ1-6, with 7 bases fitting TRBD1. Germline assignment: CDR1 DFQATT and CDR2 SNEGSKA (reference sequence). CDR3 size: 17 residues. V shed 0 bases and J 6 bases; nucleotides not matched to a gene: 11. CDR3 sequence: CSARDMAPTGVNSPLHF. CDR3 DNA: TGCAGTGCTAGAGATATGGCCCCAACAGGGGTTAATTCACCCCTCCACTTT.

The CDR3 spells CASSLRGLGTEAFF. Written as DNA, the CDR3 is TGTGCCAGCAGCTTGAGGGGGCTGGGGACTGAAGCTTTCTTT. This sequence joins TRBV5-8 and TRBJ1-1; 7 nucleotides line up with TRBD1. J was trimmed by 5 bases and V by 1 base; bases with no gene match: 5. CDR3 length: 14 amino acids. The germline V gene has CDR1 SGHTS and CDR2 YDEGEE. The full variable domain, with the rest looked up from reference TRBV5-8 and TRBJ1-1, is EAGVTQSPTHLIKTRGQQATLRCSPISGHTSVYWYQQALGLGLQFLLWYDEGEERNRGNFPPRFSGRQFPNYSSELNVNALELEDSALYLCASSLRGLGTEAFFGQGTRLTVV.

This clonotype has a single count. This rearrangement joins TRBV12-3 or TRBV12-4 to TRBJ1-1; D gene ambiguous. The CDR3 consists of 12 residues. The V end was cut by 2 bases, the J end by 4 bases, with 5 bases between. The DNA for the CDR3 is TGTGCCAGCAGTTTATCGATCACTGAAGCTTTCTTT. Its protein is CASSLSITEAFF.

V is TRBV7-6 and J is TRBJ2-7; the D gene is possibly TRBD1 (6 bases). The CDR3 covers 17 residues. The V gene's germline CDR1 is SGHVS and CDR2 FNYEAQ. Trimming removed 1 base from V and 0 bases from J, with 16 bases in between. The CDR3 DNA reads TGTGCCAGCAGCTTAGGGGGCTTCAGGGGTGCCTCCTACGAGCAGTACTTC. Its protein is CASSLGGFRGASYEQYF.

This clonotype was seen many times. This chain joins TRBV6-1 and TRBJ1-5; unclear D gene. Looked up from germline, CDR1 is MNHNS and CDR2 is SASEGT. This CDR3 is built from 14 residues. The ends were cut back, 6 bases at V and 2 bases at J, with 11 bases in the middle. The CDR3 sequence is CASSLRRGNQPQHF. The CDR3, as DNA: TGTGCCAGCAGCCTTCGGCGGGGCAATCAGCCCCAGCATTTT.

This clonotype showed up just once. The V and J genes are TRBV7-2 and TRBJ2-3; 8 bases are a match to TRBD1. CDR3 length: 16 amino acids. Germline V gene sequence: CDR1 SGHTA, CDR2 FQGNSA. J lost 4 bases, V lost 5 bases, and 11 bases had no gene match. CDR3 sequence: CASSTDWDRISDTQYF. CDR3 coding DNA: TGTGCCAGCAGCACAGACTGGGACAGGATTTCAGATACGCAGTATTTT.

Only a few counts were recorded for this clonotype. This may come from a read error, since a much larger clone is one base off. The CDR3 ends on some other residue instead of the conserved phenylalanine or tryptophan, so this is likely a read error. CDR3 loop: CSVARGQYEQYL. For the CDR3, the DNA is TGCAGCGTTGCCCGGGGTCAATACGAGCAGTACCTC. This rearrangement joins TRBV29-1 to TRBJ2-7, with D possibly matching TRBD2 (5 bases). In germline, CDR1 is SQVTM, CDR2 ANQGSEA. The CDR3 covers 12 residues. The germline V and J ends were trimmed by 4 bases and 4 bases, with 11 bases remaining between them.

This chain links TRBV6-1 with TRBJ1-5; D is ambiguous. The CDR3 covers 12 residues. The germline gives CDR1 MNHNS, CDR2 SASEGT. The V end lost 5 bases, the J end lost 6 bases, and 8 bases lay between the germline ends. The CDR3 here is CASSNWGQPQHF. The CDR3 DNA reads TGTGCCAGCAGTAATTGGGGTCAGCCCCAGCATTTT.

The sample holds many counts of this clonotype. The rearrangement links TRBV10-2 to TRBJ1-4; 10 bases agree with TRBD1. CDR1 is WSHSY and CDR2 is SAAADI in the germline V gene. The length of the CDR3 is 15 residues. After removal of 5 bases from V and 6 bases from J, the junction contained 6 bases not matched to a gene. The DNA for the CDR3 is TGCGCCAGCAGTATAACTGGGACAGGGGATGAAAAACTGTTTTTT. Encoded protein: CASSITGTGDEKLFF.

CDR3 sequence: CSATWYSTDTQYF. The CDR3 DNA is TGCAGTGCGACCTGGTACAGCACAGATACGCAGTATTTT. V and J are TRBV20-1 and TRBJ2-3, with D hard to call. Germline CDR1 reads DFQATT; CDR2 reads SNEGSKA (reference sequence). Trimming left V 6 bases short and J 0 bases short, with 10 bases between. CDR3 length: 13 residues.

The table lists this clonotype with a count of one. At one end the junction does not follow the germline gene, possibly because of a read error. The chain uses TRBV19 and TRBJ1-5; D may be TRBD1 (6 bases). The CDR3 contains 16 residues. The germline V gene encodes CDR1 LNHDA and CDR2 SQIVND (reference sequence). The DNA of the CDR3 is TGTGCCAGTAGCAGAGGGACAAGCAATAGCAATCAGCCACAGCATTTT. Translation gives CASSRGTSNSNQPQHF.

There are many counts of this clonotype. CDR3 residues: CSAPDYLSSYNEQFF. DNA of the CDR3: TGCAGTGCTCCGGACTACTTGAGCTCCTACAATGAGCAGTTCTTC. This chain links TRBV20-1 with TRBJ2-1; a weak D match, TRBD2 (6 bases). Germline V CDR1 and CDR2: DFQATT, SNEGSKA (reference sequence). The V end lost 5 bases, the J end lost 0 bases, and 14 bases lay between the germline ends. The CDR3 totals 15 residues.

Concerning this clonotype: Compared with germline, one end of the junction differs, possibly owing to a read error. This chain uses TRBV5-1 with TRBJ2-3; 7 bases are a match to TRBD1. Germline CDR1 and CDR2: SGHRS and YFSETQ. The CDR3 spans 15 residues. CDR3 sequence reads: CASSLLTGCTDTQYF. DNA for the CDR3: TGCGCCAGCAGCTTGCTGACAGGGTGCACAGATACACAGTATTTT. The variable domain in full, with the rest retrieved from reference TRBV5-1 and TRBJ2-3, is KAGVTQTPRYLIKTRGQQVTLSCSPISGHRSVSWYQQTPGQGLQFLFEYFSETQRNKGNFPGRFSGRQFSNSRSEMNVSTLELGDSALYLCASSLLTGCTDTQYFGPGTRLTVL.

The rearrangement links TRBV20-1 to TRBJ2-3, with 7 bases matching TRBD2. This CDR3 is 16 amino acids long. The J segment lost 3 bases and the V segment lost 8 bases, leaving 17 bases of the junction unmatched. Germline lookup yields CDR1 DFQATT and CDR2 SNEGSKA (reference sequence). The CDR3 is CSPSSRELAWTDTQYF. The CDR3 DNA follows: TGCAGTCCCAGTTCGCGGGAGTTGGCGTGGACAGATACGCAGTATTTT.

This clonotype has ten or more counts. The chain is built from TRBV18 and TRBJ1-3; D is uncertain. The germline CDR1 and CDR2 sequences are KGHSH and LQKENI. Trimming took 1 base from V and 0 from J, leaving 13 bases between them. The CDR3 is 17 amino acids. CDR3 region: CASSPRMSGSSGNTIYF. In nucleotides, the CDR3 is TGTGCCAGCTCACCACGGATGTCCGGAAGCTCTGGAAACACCATATATTTT.

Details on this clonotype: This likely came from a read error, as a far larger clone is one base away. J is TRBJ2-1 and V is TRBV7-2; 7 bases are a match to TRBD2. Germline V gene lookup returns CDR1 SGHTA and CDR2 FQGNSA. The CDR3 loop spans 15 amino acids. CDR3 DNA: TGTGCCAGCAGCCTAGCGGAGAGCTACTACAATGAGCAGTTCTTC. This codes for CASSLAESYYNEQFF.

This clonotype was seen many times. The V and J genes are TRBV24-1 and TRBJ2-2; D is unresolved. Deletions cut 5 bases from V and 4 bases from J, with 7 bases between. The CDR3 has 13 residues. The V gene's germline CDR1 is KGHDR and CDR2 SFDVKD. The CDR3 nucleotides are TGTGCCACCAGTGCCCTTTCCACCGGGGAGCTGTTTTTT. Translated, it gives CATSALSTGELFF.

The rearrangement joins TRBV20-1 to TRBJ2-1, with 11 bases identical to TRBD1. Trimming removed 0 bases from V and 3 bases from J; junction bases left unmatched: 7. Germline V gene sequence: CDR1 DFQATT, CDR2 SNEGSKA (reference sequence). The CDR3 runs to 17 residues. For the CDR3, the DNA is TGCAGTGCTAGAGATTTGGGGACAGGGGGGGACTACAATGAGCAGTTCTTC. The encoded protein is CSARDLGTGGDYNEQFF.

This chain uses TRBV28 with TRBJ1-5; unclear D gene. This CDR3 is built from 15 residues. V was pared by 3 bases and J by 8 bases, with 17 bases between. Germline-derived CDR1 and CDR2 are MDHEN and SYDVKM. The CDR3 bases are TGTGCCAGCAGTTTCTGCGACATGGGTTTTGAGCCCCAGCATTTT. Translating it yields CASSFCDMGFEPQHF.

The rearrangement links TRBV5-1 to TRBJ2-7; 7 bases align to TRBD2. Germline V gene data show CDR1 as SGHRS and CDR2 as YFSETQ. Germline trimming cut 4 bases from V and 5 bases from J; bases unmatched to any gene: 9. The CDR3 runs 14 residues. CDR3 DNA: TGCGCCAGCAGCACCCAAGGGGAGGGCAACGAGCAGTACTTC. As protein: CASSTQGEGNEQYF.

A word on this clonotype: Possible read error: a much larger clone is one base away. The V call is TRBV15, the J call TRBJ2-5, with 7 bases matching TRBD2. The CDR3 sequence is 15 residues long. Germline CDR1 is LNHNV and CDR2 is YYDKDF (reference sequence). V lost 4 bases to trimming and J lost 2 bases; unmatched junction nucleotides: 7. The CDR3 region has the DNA TGTGCCACCAGCATAGGGACTACCCAACAAGAGACCCAGTACTTC. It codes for CATSIGTTQQETQYF. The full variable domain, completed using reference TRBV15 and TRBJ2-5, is DAMVIQNPRYQVTQFGKPVTLSCSQTLNHNVMYWYQQKSSQAPKLLFHYYDKDFNNEADTPDNFQSRRPNTSFCFLDIRSPGLGDTAMYLCATSIGTTQQETQYFGPGTRLLVL.

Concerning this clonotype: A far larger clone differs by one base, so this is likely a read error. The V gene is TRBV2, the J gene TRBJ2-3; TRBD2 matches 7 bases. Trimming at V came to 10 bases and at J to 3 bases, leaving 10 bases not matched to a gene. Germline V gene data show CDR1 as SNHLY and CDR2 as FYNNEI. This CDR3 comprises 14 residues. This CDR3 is CAISHRLATDTQYF. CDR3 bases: TGTGCCATCAGCCACAGACTAGCTACAGATACGCAGTATTTT.

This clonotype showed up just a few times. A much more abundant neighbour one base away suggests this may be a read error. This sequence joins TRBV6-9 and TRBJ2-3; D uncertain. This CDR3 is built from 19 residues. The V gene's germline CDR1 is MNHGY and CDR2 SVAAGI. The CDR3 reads CASSLYAFTRPRSTDTRYF. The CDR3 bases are TGTGCCAGCAGTTTGTACGCCTTCACCCGCCCCCGAAGCACAGATACGCGGTATTTT.

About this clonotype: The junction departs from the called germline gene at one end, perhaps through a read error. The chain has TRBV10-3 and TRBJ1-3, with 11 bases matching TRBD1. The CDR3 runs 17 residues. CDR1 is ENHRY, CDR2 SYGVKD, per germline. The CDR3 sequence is CAIRDRDRGSSVNTIYF. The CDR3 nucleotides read TGTGCCATCAGGGACCGGGACAGGGGGTCCTCTGTAAACACCATATATTTT.

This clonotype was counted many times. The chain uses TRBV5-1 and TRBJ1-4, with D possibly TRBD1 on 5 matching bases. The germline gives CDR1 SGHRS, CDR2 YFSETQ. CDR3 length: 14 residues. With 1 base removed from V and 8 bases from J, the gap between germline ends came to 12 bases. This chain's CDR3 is CASSLRQGEEKLFF. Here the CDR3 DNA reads TGCGCCAGCAGCTTGCGGCAGGGCGAGGAAAAACTGTTTTTT.

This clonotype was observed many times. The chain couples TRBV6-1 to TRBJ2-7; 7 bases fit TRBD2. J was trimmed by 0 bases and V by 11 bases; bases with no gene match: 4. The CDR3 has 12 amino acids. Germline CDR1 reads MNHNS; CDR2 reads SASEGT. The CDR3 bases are TGTGCCGGGTCTAGCGGCTCCTACGAGCAGTACTTC. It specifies CAGSSGSYEQYF.

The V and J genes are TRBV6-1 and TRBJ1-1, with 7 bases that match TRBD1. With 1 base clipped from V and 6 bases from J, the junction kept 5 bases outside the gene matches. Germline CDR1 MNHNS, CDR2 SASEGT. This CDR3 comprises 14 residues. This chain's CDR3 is CASSEGQGASEAFF. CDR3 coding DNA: TGTGCCAGCAGTGAAGGACAGGGTGCCTCTGAAGCTTTCTTT.

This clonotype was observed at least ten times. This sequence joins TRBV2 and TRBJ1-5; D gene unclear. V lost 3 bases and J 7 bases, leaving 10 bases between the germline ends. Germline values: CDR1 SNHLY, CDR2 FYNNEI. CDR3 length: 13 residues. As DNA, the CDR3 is TGTGCCAGCAGTGATCAAGCAGGACAGCCCCAGCATTTT. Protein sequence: CASSDQAGQPQHF.